The entry below describes one TCR beta chain. Its antigen is unidentified. Germline V lookup: CDR1 SQVTM, CDR2 ANQGSEA. There are 13 residues in the CDR3. The ends were cut back, 7 bases at V and 5 bases at J, with 17 bases in the middle. The sample is drawn from a study of T-cell memory formation after mild COVID-19. UMIs and sample barcodes were carried by the TCR alpha and TCR beta cDNA libraries that 5'RACE produced using constant-segment primers. TCRdb passed the 5' RACE reads through MiXCR, listing each CDR3 protein once. The sample records 100,000 to 150,000 distinct CDR3 sequences, 15% to 20% being singletons. General study findings and limits: Shrinking CD4+ clones were chiefly CM and EM; CD8+ ones were chiefly EMRA.

Material for sequencing was PBMCs or a T cell subset sorted from them (not recorded which). The receptor comes from a young man who had mild COVID-19 (a few samples of this study predate the infection). Cell type and time point are not known. The chain joins TRBV29-1 to TRBJ2-5; D is perhaps TRBD1 or TRBD2 (5 bases each). Here the CDR3 DNA reads TGCAGCGCTTCGGGACGGGGCTACGAGACCCAGTACTTC. Amino acids: CSASGRGYETQYF. Supplemented by reference TRBV29-1 and TRBJ2-5, the full variable domain reads SAVISQKPSRDICQRGTSLTIQCQVDSQVTMMFWYRQQPGQSLTLIATANQGSEATYESGFVIDKFPISRPNLTFSTLTVSNMSPEDSSIYLCSASGRGYETQYFGPGTRLLVL.